What follows are 17 T cell receptor beta chains derived from one specimen sequenced in a study of PD-L1 blockade in urothelial cancer. Time point meaning: pretreatment peripheral blood. Here immunoSEQ multiplex PCR was the method, and the copy in TCRdb shows in-frame clones only, minus some. The sample comprises 100,000 to 150,000 clones, 65% to 85% of which are singletons, and 3% to 4% rests with the top ten. The specimen comprised PBMCs, sampled around atezolizumab (anti-PD-L1) treatment. The receptors were sampled from a man aged 45-65 years with urothelial cancer.

This clone occurred a few times. The chain has TRBV28 and TRBJ2-1; possibly TRBD1 for D (6 bases). CDR1 and CDR2 (germline): MDHEN, SYDVKM. The length of the CDR3 is 14 residues. V gave up 4 bases and J gave up 9 bases, with 16 bases separating them. Here the CDR3 reads CASSWGLSDSEQFF. CDR3 coding DNA: TGTGCCAGCAGTTGGGGGCTGAGTGACAGTGAGCAGTTCTTC.

The gene calls are TRBV28 and TRBJ2-1, with D unclear. Germline-derived CDR1 and CDR2 are MDHEN and SYDVKM. Trimming took off 9 bases at V and 0 bases at J, with 15 bases between the two ends. This CDR3 has 15 residues. This chain's CDR3 is CASIFSRSSYNEQFF. Written as DNA, the CDR3 is TGTGCCAGTATCTTTAGCCGGAGCTCCTACAATGAGCAGTTCTTC.

The chain recombines TRBV7-2 with TRBJ2-3, with 7 positions matching TRBD1. V was clipped by 5 bases and J by 2 bases; unmatched bases: 7. The germline V gene has CDR1 SGHTA and CDR2 FQGNSA. This CDR3 has 15 amino acids. CDR3 loop: CASSQGTANTDTQYF. DNA for the CDR3: TGTGCCAGCAGCCAGGGGACAGCCAACACAGATACGCAGTATTTT.

This clone was counted many times. This chain links TRBV7-9 with TRBJ1-1; maybe TRBD1 (5 bases). CDR1 is SEHNR, CDR2 FQNEAQ, per germline (reference sequence). V lost 2 bases and J lost 10, with 11 bases in between. The length of the CDR3 is 12 residues. The CDR3 sequence: CASSLSTVGAFF. The DNA for the CDR3 is TGTGCCAGCAGCTTATCGACAGTTGGAGCTTTCTTT.

This clone was seen only a few times. Germline is not matched at one junction end, which may reflect a read error. The V gene is TRBV5-1, the J gene TRBJ2-1; the D gene is possibly TRBD1 (6 bases). Germline CDR1 and CDR2: SGHRS and YFSETQ. There are 13 residues in the CDR3. In DNA, the CDR3 is TGCGCCAGCAGCTTAGGTCAGGGGCAGGAGCGGTTCTTC. As protein: CASSLGQGQERFF.

The rearrangement links TRBV6-5 to TRBJ2-7; 9 bases are a match to TRBD1. The CDR3 is made up of 15 amino acids. CDR1 and CDR2 (germline): MNHEY, SVGAGI. V was pared by 5 bases and J by 3 bases, with 8 bases of the junction left unmatched. In DNA form, the CDR3 reads TGTGCCAGCAGTGGATCCGGGACAGGGAACTACGAGCAGTACTTC. Translated: CASSGSGTGNYEQYF.

The V call is TRBV18, the J call TRBJ1-1, with D perhaps matching TRBD1 (5 bases). CDR1 is KGHSH and CDR2 is LQKENI in the germline V gene. The germline V and J ends were trimmed by 6 bases and 1 base, with 12 bases remaining between them. The CDR3 extends over 14 amino acids. The CDR3 DNA is TGTGCCAGCTCGCCCGGGACTCAGAACACTGAAGCTTTCTTT. This codes for CASSPGTQNTEAFF. Full variable domain (rest looked up from reference TRBV18 and TRBJ1-1): NAGVMQNPRHLVRRRGQEARLRCSPMKGHSHVYWYRQLPEEGLKFMVYLQKENIIDESGMPKERFSAEFPKEGPSILRIQQVVRGDSAAYFCASSPGTQNTEAFFGQGTRLTVV.

A single count supports this clone. This chain connects TRBV28 to TRBJ2-2; 7 nucleotides agree with TRBD2. This CDR3 has 17 amino acids. Germline CDR1 and CDR2: MDHEN and SYDVKM. The V gene end was trimmed by 7 bases and the J gene end by 2 bases; junction bases not matched to a gene: 13. The chain's CDR3 is CASNIKAGTLNTGELFF. CDR3 nucleotides: TGTGCCAGCAATATTAAAGCGGGAACTCTTAACACCGGGGAGCTGTTTTTT.

This chain links TRBV6-5 with TRBJ2-7, with D possibly matching TRBD2 (6 bases). This CDR3 contains 14 residues. V lost 6 bases and J lost 2, with 14 bases in between. Germline V CDR1 and CDR2: MNHEY, SVGAGI. CDR3 DNA: TGTGCCAGCAGGAACCTTGGGGGGACCTACGAGCAGTACTTC. Its protein is CASRNLGGTYEQYF.

J is TRBJ2-5 and V is TRBV7-9, with no clear D. V was shortened by 5 bases and J by 4 bases, with 11 bases between the two germline ends. Germline V gene lookup returns CDR1 SEHNR and CDR2 FQNEAQ (reference sequence). The CDR3 totals 13 residues. The CDR3 DNA sequence: TGTGCCAGCAGCAGGAGTCTCCGAGAGACCCAGTACTTC. Its protein product is CASSRSLRETQYF.

The V gene is TRBV11-2, the J gene TRBJ2-7, with 10 bases fitting TRBD2. The length of the CDR3 is 17 residues. V lost 2 bases and J lost 2; bases outside the gene matches: 9. Germline V gene lookup returns CDR1 SGHAT and CDR2 FQNNGV. CDR3: CASSLKTSGIGAYEQYF. In DNA, the CDR3 is TGTGCCAGCAGCTTAAAAACTAGCGGGATTGGGGCCTACGAGCAGTACTTC.

In nucleotides, the CDR3 is TGTGCCACTACCCCCTATAGCTCCTATAATTCACCCCTCCACTTT. Protein product: CATTPYSSYNSPLHF. The rearrangement links TRBV19 to TRBJ1-6; no clear D gene. The CDR3 consists of 15 residues. Germline V lookup: CDR1 LNHDA, CDR2 SQIVND (reference sequence). Between the trimmed V and J ends, which lost 10 bases and 0 bases, there was a span of 13 bases.

The J gene is TRBJ2-5, the V gene TRBV27; possibly TRBD2 for D (5 bases). CDR3 size: 14 residues. V was trimmed by 3 bases and J by 5 bases, leaving 13 bases between them. CDR1 and CDR2 (germline): MNHEY, SMNVEV (reference sequence). CDR3 DNA: TGTGCCAGCAGTTTCCGGGGTGTTAGCGAGACCCAGTACTTC. Its translation is CASSFRGVSETQYF.

This rearrangement joins TRBV5-4 to TRBJ2-1, with 7 bases fitting TRBD2. CDR1 and CDR2 (germline): SGHNT, YYREEE (reference sequence). The length of the CDR3 is 15 residues. The junction had 2 bases not matched to a gene; V was cut back by 0 bases and J by 2 bases. CDR3 sequence: CASSLALAAYNEQFF. CDR3 in DNA: TGTGCCAGCAGCTTGGCGCTAGCGGCCTACAATGAGCAGTTCTTC.

This chain connects TRBV5-1 to TRBJ2-7; TRBD2 matches 8 bases. CDR3 length equals 13 residues. CDR1 and CDR2 (germline): SGHRS, YFSETQ. Trimming removed 5 bases from V and 7 bases from J; junction bases left unmatched: 8. The CDR3: CASSSGGAREQYF. The CDR3 region has the DNA TGCGCCAGCAGTTCGGGGGGGGCGAGGGAGCAGTACTTC.

In this sample, this clone turned up once. The chain recombines TRBV9 with TRBJ2-7; TRBD2 agrees at 9 bases. With 2 bases clipped from V and 5 bases from J, the junction kept 5 bases outside the gene matches. CDR1 is SGDLS, CDR2 YYNGEE, per germline. This CDR3 has 14 amino acids. CDR3 nucleotides: TGTGCCAGCAGCGTTAGCGGGAGCTACAACGAGCAGTACTTC. It is translated as CASSVSGSYNEQYF. The full variable domain, with the rest looked up from reference TRBV9 and TRBJ2-7, is DSGVTQTPKHLITATGQRVTLRCSPRSGDLSVYWYQQSLDQGLQFLIQYYNGEERAKGNILERFSAQQFPDLHSELNLSSLELGDSALYFCASSVSGSYNEQYFGPGTRLTVT.

The V and J genes are TRBV6-5 and TRBJ2-7; TRBD2 aligns across 8 bases. CDR3 length: 14 amino acids. V lost 4 bases, J lost 1 base, and 3 bases stayed unmatched. Germline lookup yields CDR1 MNHEY and CDR2 SVGAGI. Here the CDR3 reads CASSSTSGSYEQYF. DNA for the CDR3: TGTGCCAGCAGTTCAACTAGCGGTTCCTACGAGCAGTACTTC.